The clone carrying this TCR beta chain was found once. The antigen remains unidentified. Per the germline V gene, CDR1 is SQVTM and CDR2 is ANQGSEA. V was cut by 6 bases and J by 2 bases, with 17 bases left in between. The CDR3 contains 14 residues. Per-sample PBMC isolation yielded at least 6.5 million cells. The sample comes from a study of blood T cells in healthy people across ages. Study results and limitations: Naive T cell percentage showed a strong correlation with TCR beta diversity.

With a J-beta primer mix and a sample-barcoded 5' primer, a second PCR ran 7 to 11 cycles. Every cDNA molecule bore a tag from a template-switch adaptor containing 12 random nucleotides. TCRdb processed the 5' RACE reads anew with MiXCR; each CDR3 protein has one entry. The sample lists hundreds of thousands of distinct CDR3 sequences, 58% occurring once. Specimen: blood. The chain recombines TRBV29-1 with TRBJ2-7; maybe TRBD1 (6 bases). This TCR derives from a man younger than 45 in good health. The CDR3 nucleotides are TGCAGCGTCCGGACAGCCCGTACGGCCTACGAGCAGTACTTC. Translated: CSVRTARTAYEQYF.